This section outlines one TCR beta chain sequence together with its context. As yet, its antigen is unknown. The sample is drawn from a study of blood T cells in healthy people across ages. Study observations and caveats: Fewer expanded clones and more diversity marked long-lived versus aged donors.

Primed by a sample-barcoded 5' primer and a J-beta primer mix, a second PCR proceeded for 7 to 11 cycles. Tags on each cDNA molecule came from a template-switch adaptor with 12 random nucleotides. MiXCR, applied by TCRdb to the 5' RACE reads, yields one record per CDR3 protein. The sample yields approximately 1.5 million distinct CDR3 sequences, roughly 32% seen once. V lost 1 base, J lost 3 bases, and 7 bases lay in between. The CDR3 loop spans 13 amino acids. Germline V gene sequence: CDR1 MGHRA, CDR2 YSYEKL. Staff drew roughly 10 milliliters of peripheral blood from each donor. The source of this sequence is a woman in her 30s in good health. The sequencing input was blood. The V call is TRBV4-1, the J call TRBJ2-7, with D tentatively TRBD1 (5 bases). The CDR3 sequence: CASSQVTDYEQYF. CDR3 sequence (DNA): TGCGCCAGCAGCCAAGTGACAGACTACGAGCAGTACTTC.